In its sample, the clone carrying this T cell receptor beta chain is medium-sized. Its antigen is not known. These data belong to a study of circulating CD8 cells and anti-PD-1 response in melanoma. About the study: Anti-PD-1 was first-line therapy for about 55% of the 13 patients. Study results and caveats: Some patients were treatment-naive; others were previously treated. Expanded sorted subsets were checked for tumor reactivity using peptides. Diversity ranked highest in DNEG and lowest in TIGIT subsets.

V lost 3 bases, J lost 4 bases, and 19 bases lay in between. This CDR3 spans 16 amino acids. Germline V gene lookup returns CDR1 LNHDA and CDR2 SQIVND (reference sequence). Using roughly 14 ng of total RNA, TCR libraries were made with the QIAseq Immune Repertoire TCR panel. Using its own MiXCR run on the reads, TCRdb lists one record per CDR3 protein. The sample includes 450 to 600 distinct CDR3 sequences, under 10% of them seen just once. Live CD3+CD8+TCRalphabeta+ cells were sorted into four subsets by PD-1 and/or TIGIT. Source: CD8+ T cells from PBMCs, taken at baseline or after one month of anti-PD-1 therapy (not recorded which). This receptor was taken from a human donor with melanoma. The genes are TRBV19 and TRBJ2-7; no firm D call. The CDR3 nucleotides read TGTGCCAGTAGTATCCGGCTGGGAAAGGGTGGATACGAGCAGTACTTC. Amino acid sequence: CASSIRLGKGGYEQYF. The full variable domain, rest sourced from reference TRBV19 and TRBJ2-7, is DGGITQSPKYLFRKEGQNVTLSCEQNLNHDAMYWYRQDPGQGLRLIYYSQIVNDFQKGDIAEGYSVSREKKESFPLTVTSAQKNPTAFYLCASSIRLGKGGYEQYFGPGTRLTVT.